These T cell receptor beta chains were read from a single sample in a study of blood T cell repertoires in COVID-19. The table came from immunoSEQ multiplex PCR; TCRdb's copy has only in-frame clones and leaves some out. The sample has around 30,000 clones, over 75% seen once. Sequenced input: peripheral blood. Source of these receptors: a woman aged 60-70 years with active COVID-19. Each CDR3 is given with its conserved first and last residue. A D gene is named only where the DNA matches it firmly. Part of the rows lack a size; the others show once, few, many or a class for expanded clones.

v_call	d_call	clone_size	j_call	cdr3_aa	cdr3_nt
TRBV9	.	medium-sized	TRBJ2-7	CASSTGYEQYF	TGTGCCAGCAGCACGGGCTACGAGCAGTACTTC
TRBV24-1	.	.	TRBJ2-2	CATSDLVQGGETGELFF	TGTGCCACCAGTGATTTAGTGCAGGGAGGAGAAACCGGGGAGCTGTTTTTT
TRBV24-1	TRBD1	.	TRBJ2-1	CATSEPGQGIDEQFF	TGTGCCACCAGTGAACCGGGACAGGGCATCGATGAGCAGTTCTTC
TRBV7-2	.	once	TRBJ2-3	CASSLGALGGGRGQDTQYF	TGTGCCAGCAGCTTAGGGGCCCTCGGCGGGGGCCGTGGGCAAGATACGCAGTATTTT
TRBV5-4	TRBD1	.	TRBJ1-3	CASSLQGAGNTIYF	TGTGCCAGCAGCTTACAGGGGGCTGGAAACACCATATATTTT
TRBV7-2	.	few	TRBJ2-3	CASSLGTYRTDTQYF	TGTGCCAGCAGCTTGGGGACTTACCGCACAGATACGCAGTATTTT
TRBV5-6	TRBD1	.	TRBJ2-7	CASSMEGQESYEQYF	TGTGCCAGCAGCATGGAGGGACAGGAGTCCTACGAGCAGTACTTC
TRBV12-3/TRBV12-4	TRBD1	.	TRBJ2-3	CASKQGVGDTQYF	TGTGCCAGCAAGCAGGGGGTTGGAGATACGCAGTATTTT
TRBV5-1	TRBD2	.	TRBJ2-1	CASSKSGGANNEQFF	TGCGCCAGCAGCAAGAGCGGGGGGGCAAACAATGAGCAGTTCTTC
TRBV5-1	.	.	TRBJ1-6	CASSLEGGYNSPLHF	TGCGCCAGCAGCTTGGAAGGGGGTTATAATTCACCCCTCCACTTT
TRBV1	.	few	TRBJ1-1	CTSNHRDRGTEAFF	TGCACCAGCAACCACCGGGACAGGGGCACTGAAGCTTTCTTT
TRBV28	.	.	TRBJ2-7	CASSLAEYYEQYYEQYF	TGTGCCAGCAGTTTGGCAGAGTACTACGAGCAGTACTACGAGCAGTACTTC
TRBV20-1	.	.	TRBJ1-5	CSASPVGGRLMLGNQPQHF	TGCAGTGCTAGTCCGGTCGGTGGCAGGCTAATGTTAGGCAATCAGCCCCAGCATTTT
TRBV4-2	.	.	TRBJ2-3	CASSPSEGGQRDTQYF	TGTGCCAGCAGCCCCAGCGAGGGGGGACAGCGGGATACGCAGTATTTT
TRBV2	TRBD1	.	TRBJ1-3	CASSLGQGGNTIYF	TGTGCCAGCAGTCTCGGACAGGGGGGAAACACCATATATTTT
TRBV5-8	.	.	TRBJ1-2	CASSTGWANYGYTF	TGTGCCAGCAGCACGGGTTGGGCTAACTATGGCTACACCTTC
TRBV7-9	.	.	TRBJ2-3	CASSLVSGGTDTQYF	TGTGCCAGCAGCTTAGTGTCAGGGGGCACAGATACGCAGTATTTT
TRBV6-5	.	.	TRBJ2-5	CASGTPITQYF	TGTGCCAGCGGGACTCCAATCACCCAGTACTTC
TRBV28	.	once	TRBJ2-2	CASSLSVGIGELFF	TGTGCCAGCAGTTTATCGGTCGGGATCGGGGAGCTGTTTTTT
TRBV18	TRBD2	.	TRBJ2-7	CASSPLAETSYEQYF	TGTGCCAGCTCACCTCTAGCGGAGACCTCCTACGAGCAGTACTTC
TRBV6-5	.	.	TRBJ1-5	CATQDSYSNQPQHF	TGTGCCACACAAGACAGCTATAGCAATCAGCCCCAGCATTTT
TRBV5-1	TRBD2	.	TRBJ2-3	CASNRLAGEDTQYF	TGCGCCAGCAATCGACTAGCGGGAGAAGATACGCAGTATTTT
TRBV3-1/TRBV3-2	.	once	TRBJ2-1	CASSQYAGANEQFF	TGTGCCAGCAGCCAATATGCAGGGGCAAATGAGCAGTTCTTC
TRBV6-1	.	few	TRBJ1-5	CASSEDPLGGQPQHF	TGTGCCAGCAGTGAAGATCCCCTAGGCGGTCAGCCCCAGCATTTT
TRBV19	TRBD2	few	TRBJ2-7	CASSREATYEQYF	TGTGCCAGTAGTCGGGAGGCGACGTACGAGCAGTACTTC
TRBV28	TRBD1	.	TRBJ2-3	CASRTGGEASDTQYF	TGTGCCAGCAGGACAGGGGGCGAAGCGTCAGATACGCAGTATTTT
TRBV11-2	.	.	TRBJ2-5	CASRPSPTAGETQYF	TGTGCCAGCAGACCAAGCCCGACGGCGGGAGAGACCCAGTACTTC
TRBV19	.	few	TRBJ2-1	CASSRTPLNEQFF	TGTGCCAGTAGTAGGACTCCTCTAAATGAGCAGTTCTTC